A selection of T cell receptor beta chains follows, all from one sample in a study of vaccination and CD4 T cells after COVID-19. Each CDR3 protein gets one entry after TCRdb re-called the PCR reads with MiXCR. This repertoire shows some 16,000 distinct CDR3 sequences, approximately 54% found once; its top ten account for about 7.7%. For these receptors, no antigen is known. The sample taken for sequencing was CD4+ T cells from blood, cultured in vitro. These receptors were collected from a human donor who had recovered from COVID-19. Both conserved end residues are part of each CDR3. A D gene is named only where the DNA matches it firmly. Expanded clones are given a class, and other clones once, few, many or no size at all.

j_call: TRBJ2-5
v_call: TRBV2
clone_size: NA
d_call: NA
cdr3_nt: TGTGCCAGCGGGCTAGTCAGAGAGACCCAGTACTTC
cdr3_aa: CASGLVRETQYF

j_call: TRBJ2-5
v_call: TRBV11-1
clone_size: NA
d_call: NA
cdr3_nt: TGTGCCAGCAGCCCCACACAAGAGACCCAGTACTTC
cdr3_aa: CASSPTQETQYF

j_call: TRBJ2-3
v_call: TRBV24-1
clone_size: NA
d_call: NA
cdr3_nt: TGTGCCACCAGTGATTCCCAATGGGCAGATACGCAGTATTTT
cdr3_aa: CATSDSQWADTQYF

j_call: TRBJ2-7
v_call: TRBV27
clone_size: NA
d_call: NA
cdr3_nt: TGTGCCAGCCTTGCACGCGGTACCTACGAGCAGAACTTC
cdr3_aa: CASLARGTYEQNF

j_call: TRBJ2-2
v_call: TRBV18
clone_size: NA
d_call: NA
cdr3_nt: TGTGCCAGCTCACCAATGGGGCCTACGGGCACCGGGGAGCTGTTTTTT
cdr3_aa: CASSPMGPTGTGELFF

j_call: TRBJ2-3
v_call: TRBV7-2
clone_size: few
d_call: TRBD2
cdr3_nt: TGTGCCAGCAGCTCGGGACTAGCGGGGGTCACAGATACGCAGTATTTT
cdr3_aa: CASSSGLAGVTDTQYF

j_call: TRBJ1-5
v_call: TRBV4-3
clone_size: NA
d_call: NA
cdr3_nt: TGCGCCAGCAGCCAAGAGGGGGGGGTCAATCAGCCCCAGCATTTT
cdr3_aa: CASSQEGGVNQPQHF

j_call: TRBJ1-2
v_call: TRBV2
clone_size: few
d_call: TRBD1
cdr3_nt: TGTGCCAGCAGCTTACTGGACAGGGGCTATGGCTACACCTTC
cdr3_aa: CASSLLDRGYGYTF

j_call: TRBJ1-5
v_call: TRBV6-1
clone_size: NA
d_call: NA
cdr3_nt: TGTGCCAGCTTAGTGCCCCAGCATTTT
cdr3_aa: CASLVPQHF

j_call: TRBJ2-7
v_call: TRBV4-3
clone_size: once
d_call: TRBD1
cdr3_nt: TGCGCCAGCAGCCTCCGGGGAGACAGGGGACACGAGCAGTACTTC
cdr3_aa: CASSLRGDRGHEQYF

j_call: TRBJ1-5
v_call: TRBV10-3
clone_size: NA
d_call: TRBD1
cdr3_nt: TGTGCCATCAGTGGCCAGGGGGTTCATCAGCCCCAGCATTTT
cdr3_aa: CAISGQGVHQPQHF

j_call: TRBJ2-2
v_call: TRBV7-6
clone_size: NA
d_call: NA
cdr3_nt: TGTGCCAGCAGCATCGACGGGGGATACGGGGAGCTGTTTTTT
cdr3_aa: CASSIDGGYGELFF

j_call: TRBJ2-3
v_call: TRBV2
clone_size: NA
d_call: NA
cdr3_nt: TGTGCCAGCAGTCCAAATACAGATACGCAGTATTTT
cdr3_aa: CASSPNTDTQYF

j_call: TRBJ2-5
v_call: TRBV11-2
clone_size: NA
d_call: NA
cdr3_nt: TGTGCCAGCAGCTTAGATCAGGGGGGACCGGGGACGACCCAGTACTTC
cdr3_aa: CASSLDQGGPGTTQYF

j_call: TRBJ2-2
v_call: TRBV7-3
clone_size: NA
d_call: NA
cdr3_nt: TGTGCCAGCAGCTCCAGGGGTGGCACCGGGGAGCTGTTTTTT
cdr3_aa: CASSSRGGTGELFF

j_call: TRBJ1-2
v_call: TRBV18
clone_size: NA
d_call: NA
cdr3_nt: TGTGCCAGCTCTTTGGACAGTAACTATGGCTACACCTTC
cdr3_aa: CASSLDSNYGYTF

j_call: TRBJ1-3
v_call: TRBV7-9
clone_size: NA
d_call: NA
cdr3_nt: TGTGCCAGCAGCTTTTTCGGTCGGCAGAGCCTCTCTGGAAACACCATATATTTT
cdr3_aa: CASSFFGRQSLSGNTIYF

j_call: TRBJ1-2
v_call: TRBV25-1
clone_size: NA
d_call: NA
cdr3_nt: TGTGCCAGCAGTGACGAGGTGGGGCTGCATGGCTACACCTTC
cdr3_aa: CASSDEVGLHGYTF

j_call: TRBJ1-3
v_call: TRBV15
clone_size: few
d_call: TRBD1
cdr3_nt: TGTGCCACCAGCAGTAACAGGGGCTCTGGAAACACCATATATTTT
cdr3_aa: CATSSNRGSGNTIYF

j_call: TRBJ2-2
v_call: TRBV20-1
clone_size: few
d_call: NA
cdr3_nt: TGCAGTGCTACCAGTAGGGATAACACCGGGGAGCTGTTTTTT
cdr3_aa: CSATSRDNTGELFF

j_call: TRBJ2-7
v_call: TRBV6-2/TRBV6-3
clone_size: NA
d_call: TRBD2
cdr3_nt: TGTGCCAGCAGTTACCCTAGCGGGAGTCTTAGCTCCTACGAGCAGTACTTC
cdr3_aa: CASSYPSGSLSSYEQYF

j_call: TRBJ2-7
v_call: TRBV19
clone_size: NA
d_call: TRBD1
cdr3_nt: TGTGCCAGTAGTGAAGAAGACAGGGTATACGAGCAGTACTTC
cdr3_aa: CASSEEDRVYEQYF

j_call: TRBJ1-2
v_call: TRBV7-6
clone_size: NA
d_call: NA
cdr3_nt: TGTGCCAGCAGCTTCGGCCGGGCGGGTGGCTACACCTTC
cdr3_aa: CASSFGRAGGYTF

j_call: TRBJ2-3
v_call: TRBV11-1
clone_size: NA
d_call: TRBD2
cdr3_nt: TGTGCCAGCAGCCCTGGGACTAGCGGGAGAACGATAGATACGCAGTATTTT
cdr3_aa: CASSPGTSGRTIDTQYF

j_call: TRBJ2-5
v_call: TRBV28
clone_size: NA
d_call: NA
cdr3_nt: TGTGCCAGCAGTTTATTACTGAATACCGGCGAGACCCAGTACTTC
cdr3_aa: CASSLLLNTGETQYF

j_call: TRBJ2-7
v_call: TRBV20-1
clone_size: NA
d_call: TRBD1
cdr3_nt: TGCAGTGCTAGGGGGGGCAGGGGGCTTAACGAGCAGTACTTC
cdr3_aa: CSARGGRGLNEQYF

j_call: TRBJ2-7
v_call: TRBV7-9
clone_size: once
d_call: TRBD2
cdr3_nt: TGTGCCAGCAGCTTAGGGGTAGCGGGAGGATACGAGCAGTACTTC
cdr3_aa: CASSLGVAGGYEQYF

j_call: TRBJ2-4
v_call: TRBV11-2
clone_size: few
d_call: TRBD2
cdr3_nt: TGTGCCAGCAGCTTAGAACTAGCGGTAAACATTCAGTACTTC
cdr3_aa: CASSLELAVNIQYF

j_call: TRBJ1-6
v_call: TRBV30
clone_size: few
d_call: TRBD1
cdr3_nt: TGTGCCTGGAGTGTACAGGGGGGAGGATCACCCCTCCACTTT
cdr3_aa: CAWSVQGGGSPLHF

j_call: TRBJ2-3
v_call: TRBV20-1
clone_size: NA
d_call: TRBD1
cdr3_nt: TGCAGTGCTAGGGTTGGGACAGGAAGCACAGATATGCAGTATTTT
cdr3_aa: CSARVGTGSTDMQYF

j_call: TRBJ1-6
v_call: TRBV19
clone_size: NA
d_call: TRBD1
cdr3_nt: TGTGCCAGTGGGGGACAGTATAATTCACCCCTCCACTTT
cdr3_aa: CASGGQYNSPLHF

j_call: TRBJ2-1
v_call: TRBV7-3
clone_size: NA
d_call: NA
cdr3_nt: TGTGCCAGCAGCTTAGAAGCAAGATACAATGAGCAGTTCTTC
cdr3_aa: CASSLEARYNEQFF

j_call: TRBJ1-3
v_call: TRBV20-1
clone_size: few
d_call: TRBD1
cdr3_nt: TGCAGTGCTAGGGCCAGGGGGCCTGGAAACACCATATATTTT
cdr3_aa: CSARARGPGNTIYF

j_call: TRBJ2-3
v_call: TRBV7-9
clone_size: few
d_call: TRBD2
cdr3_nt: TGTGCCAGCAGCCCGCCCGGGACTAGAGCAGATACGCAGTATTTT
cdr3_aa: CASSPPGTRADTQYF

j_call: TRBJ1-2
v_call: TRBV2
clone_size: NA
d_call: NA
cdr3_nt: TGTGCCAGCAGTCCCCAGGGATGGGGCTACACCTTC
cdr3_aa: CASSPQGWGYTF

j_call: TRBJ2-7
v_call: TRBV6-1
clone_size: NA
d_call: TRBD2
cdr3_nt: TGTGCCAGCAGGGACCGGACTAGCGGCCCCTACGAGCAGTACTTC
cdr3_aa: CASRDRTSGPYEQYF

j_call: TRBJ1-5
v_call: TRBV15
clone_size: NA
d_call: NA
cdr3_nt: TGTGCCACCAGCAGATCCGGCCGCCAGGGTCGCAATCAGCCCCAGCATTTT
cdr3_aa: CATSRSGRQGRNQPQHF

j_call: TRBJ1-1
v_call: TRBV24-1
clone_size: few
d_call: NA
cdr3_nt: TGTGCCACCAGTGATGCAGGATCGAACACTGAAGCTTTCTTT
cdr3_aa: CATSDAGSNTEAFF

j_call: TRBJ2-2
v_call: TRBV5-1
clone_size: NA
d_call: NA
cdr3_nt: TGCGCCAGCGGCAAGGACAGAAACACCGGGGAGCTGTTTTTT
cdr3_aa: CASGKDRNTGELFF

j_call: TRBJ1-2
v_call: TRBV20-1
clone_size: NA
d_call: NA
cdr3_nt: TGCAGTGCTAGAGTTATTGACAGGAGATATGGCTACACCTTC
cdr3_aa: CSARVIDRRYGYTF

j_call: TRBJ1-2
v_call: TRBV7-9
clone_size: NA
d_call: NA
cdr3_nt: TGTGCCAGCAGCCCCGGGGGGGAGAGGAGCTACACCTTC
cdr3_aa: CASSPGGERSYTF

j_call: TRBJ1-2
v_call: TRBV10-3
clone_size: few
d_call: NA
cdr3_nt: TGTGCCATCACTTCGAACGGGGGCATCGGCGACCCTTATGGCTACACCTTC
cdr3_aa: CAITSNGGIGDPYGYTF

j_call: TRBJ2-2
v_call: TRBV7-9
clone_size: few
d_call: TRBD1
cdr3_nt: TGTGCCAGCAGCTCCCGCCAGGGGGCTAACACCGGGGAGCTGTTTTTT
cdr3_aa: CASSSRQGANTGELFF

j_call: TRBJ2-5
v_call: TRBV19
clone_size: few
d_call: TRBD1
cdr3_nt: TGTGCCAGTAAAAACAGGGGACCGGGCGTGGTGGAGACCCAGTACTTC
cdr3_aa: CASKNRGPGVVETQYF

j_call: TRBJ2-1
v_call: TRBV11-3
clone_size: NA
d_call: TRBD2
cdr3_nt: TGTGCCAGCAGCTCGAAGAGGACTAGCGGGACCTACAATGAGCAGTTCTTC
cdr3_aa: CASSSKRTSGTYNEQFF

j_call: TRBJ2-5
v_call: TRBV7-2
clone_size: NA
d_call: TRBD2
cdr3_nt: TGTGCCAGCAAACCCAAAGGACTAGCGGGGGGGCTCTGGGAGACCCAGTACTTC
cdr3_aa: CASKPKGLAGGLWETQYF

j_call: TRBJ2-7
v_call: TRBV11-1
clone_size: NA
d_call: NA
cdr3_nt: TGTGCCAGCAGCTCCCAGGGTTTGGGGGATCGGCGCTTC
cdr3_aa: CASSSQGLGDRRF

j_call: TRBJ2-5
v_call: TRBV4-2
clone_size: NA
d_call: TRBD2
cdr3_nt: TGTGCCAGCAGCTCCTCGGGGCGGGGGGGCCTGGAGACCCAGTACTTC
cdr3_aa: CASSSSGRGGLETQYF

j_call: TRBJ2-7
v_call: TRBV20-1
clone_size: NA
d_call: NA
cdr3_nt: TGCAGTGCTCGAGGACACTTCTACGAGCAGTACTTC
cdr3_aa: CSARGHFYEQYF

j_call: TRBJ1-2
v_call: TRBV20-1
clone_size: NA
d_call: TRBD1
cdr3_nt: TGCAGTGCTTCACAGGGGGGATGGTATGGCTACACCTTC
cdr3_aa: CSASQGGWYGYTF

j_call: TRBJ1-1
v_call: TRBV18
clone_size: NA
d_call: NA
cdr3_nt: TGTGCCAGCTCACCACCCGGGGGGTGGGGCACTGAAGCTTTCTTT
cdr3_aa: CASSPPGGWGTEAFF

j_call: TRBJ1-2
v_call: TRBV7-9
clone_size: few
d_call: NA
cdr3_nt: TGTGCCAGCAGCTTAGGATGGCAGGCTTCCTCGCAAGGCTACACCTTC
cdr3_aa: CASSLGWQASSQGYTF

j_call: TRBJ2-1
v_call: TRBV6-1
clone_size: few
d_call: TRBD1
cdr3_nt: TGTGCCAGCGGACAGGGCCCTTACAATGAGCAGTTCTTC
cdr3_aa: CASGQGPYNEQFF

j_call: TRBJ1-3
v_call: TRBV30
clone_size: NA
d_call: TRBD1
cdr3_nt: TGTGCCTGGAGACAGGGGGCGAGTGGAAACACCATATATTTT
cdr3_aa: CAWRQGASGNTIYF

j_call: TRBJ2-3
v_call: TRBV6-5
clone_size: NA
d_call: TRBD1
cdr3_nt: TGTGCCAGCAGTTACTCGTACGGGACAGGGATAGGAGGCACAGATACGCAGTATTTT
cdr3_aa: CASSYSYGTGIGGTDTQYF

j_call: TRBJ1-1
v_call: TRBV7-8
clone_size: NA
d_call: TRBD1
cdr3_nt: TGTGCCAGCAGCGGAGGACAGGGTTGGGTTGGAACTGAAGCTTTCTTT
cdr3_aa: CASSGGQGWVGTEAFF

j_call: TRBJ2-7
v_call: TRBV24-1
clone_size: NA
d_call: NA
cdr3_nt: TGTGCCACCAGTGCTGGGCAGGGACTGGGCGAGCAGTACTTC
cdr3_aa: CATSAGQGLGEQYF

j_call: TRBJ2-1
v_call: TRBV7-3
clone_size: few
d_call: NA
cdr3_nt: TGTGCCAGCAGCTCGGGACCATCGGTTTTCCAGTTCTTC
cdr3_aa: CASSSGPSVFQFF

j_call: TRBJ2-1
v_call: TRBV7-2
clone_size: once
d_call: TRBD2
cdr3_nt: TGTGTCAGCAGCTTTATAGCGGGACTAGTGAACAATGAGCAGTTCTTC
cdr3_aa: CVSSFIAGLVNNEQFF

j_call: TRBJ2-5
v_call: TRBV5-1
clone_size: few
d_call: NA
cdr3_nt: TGCGCCAGCAGCACCTTAGGCGGAAACCAAGAGACCCAGTACTTC
cdr3_aa: CASSTLGGNQETQYF